What follows are 5 T cell receptor beta chains derived from one specimen sequenced in a study of cytomegalovirus exposure and HLA in healthy donors. The PCR made use of 60 Vbeta and 13 Jbeta primers. Sequenced by immunoSEQ multiplex PCR; TCRdb stores in-frame clones only, minus some. Of 100,000 to 150,000 clones detected, less than 85% appear once; the ten largest clones hold more than 8%. Sequencing used PBMCs. Receptors were obtained from a man younger than 45 in good health and CMV-seropositive.

This chain joins TRBV5-8 and TRBJ2-6, with D tentatively TRBD2 (6 bases). Trimming took 7 bases from V and 0 from J, leaving 11 bases between them. The CDR3 contains 15 residues. CDR1 SGHTS and CDR2 YDEGEE come from the germline V gene. DNA of the CDR3: TGTGCCAGCCCCCGGGGGTACTCTGGGGCCAACGTCCTGACTTTC. It is translated as CASPRGYSGANVLTF.

The chain employs TRBV2 and TRBJ2-2; the match to TRBD2 covers 7 bases. The ends lost 11 bases at V and 7 bases at J; junction bases unmatched: 16. Germline values: CDR1 SNHLY, CDR2 FYNNEI. CDR3 length: 15 amino acids. Here the CDR3 reads CAAGREETSFGELFF. CDR3 in DNA: TGTGCCGCCGGTCGCGAGGAGACTAGCTTCGGGGAGCTGTTTTTT.

The chain combines TRBV29-1 with TRBJ1-2; D is perhaps TRBD1 (6 bases). Trimming left V 7 bases short and J 8 bases short, with 20 bases between. From germline, CDR1 is SQVTM and CDR2 ANQGSEA. The CDR3 extends over 13 amino acids. CDR3 nucleotide sequence: TGCAGCGGTTCTGCGACAGGTTCGGCGGGCTACACCTTC. Translated, it gives CSGSATGSAGYTF. Looking up the rest from reference TRBV29-1 and TRBJ1-2 gives the full variable domain: SAVISQKPSRDICQRGTSLTIQCQVDSQVTMMFWYRQQPGQSLTLIATANQGSEATYESGFVIDKFPISRPNLTFSTLTVSNMSPEDSSIYLCSGSATGSAGYTFGSGTRLTVV.

The rearrangement uses TRBV4-1 and TRBJ2-1; no clear D gene. Germline lookup yields CDR1 MGHRA and CDR2 YSYEKL. The V end lost 2 bases, the J end lost 7 bases, and 21 bases lay between the germline ends. The CDR3 contains 17 residues. Here the CDR3 DNA reads TGCGCCAGCAGCCAAACCCCCCTAGGATCTCTTTGGAATGAGCAGTTCTTC. Translation gives CASSQTPLGSLWNEQFF.

The chain couples TRBV6-4 to TRBJ2-6, with unresolved D. The CDR3 is made up of 14 amino acids. Germline lookup yields CDR1 MRHNA and CDR2 SNTAGT. Trimming removed 7 bases at V and 2 bases at J, with 9 bases between. CDR3 nucleotides: TGTGCCAGCAAAGATGGGCCTGGGGCCAACGTCCTGACTTTC. It is translated as CASKDGPGANVLTF.